This T cell receptor beta chain was profiled in a study of blood T cell repertoires in COVID-19. Background on the study: Sources were T cells, B-cell-depleted T cells, or PBMCs; the material itself was cDNA or gDNA.

Trimming cost V 2 bases and J 5 bases, with 10 bases left between them. Per germline, CDR1 SGHRS and CDR2 YFSETQ. The CDR3 runs 13 residues. Only in-frame clones appear in the TCRdb table, and some are missing; sequencing was by immunoSEQ multiplex PCR. The top ten clones hold about 9.4% of a sample with about 130,000 clones, about 91% of them seen once. The V and J genes are TRBV5-1 and TRBJ1-2; D call uncertain. The sample consisted of peripheral blood. This receptor was identified in a man aged 45-65 years with acute or convalescent COVID-19. The CDR3 bases are TGCGCCAGCAGCTTTGCGGCGCTTTATGGCTACACCTTC. Translated, it gives CASSFAALYGYTF. Drawing the rest from reference TRBV5-1 and TRBJ1-2, the complete variable domain is KAGVTQTPRYLIKTRGQQVTLSCSPISGHRSVSWYQQTPGQGLQFLFEYFSETQRNKGNFPGRFSGRQFSNSRSEMNVSTLELGDSALYLCASSFAALYGYTFGSGTRLTVV.